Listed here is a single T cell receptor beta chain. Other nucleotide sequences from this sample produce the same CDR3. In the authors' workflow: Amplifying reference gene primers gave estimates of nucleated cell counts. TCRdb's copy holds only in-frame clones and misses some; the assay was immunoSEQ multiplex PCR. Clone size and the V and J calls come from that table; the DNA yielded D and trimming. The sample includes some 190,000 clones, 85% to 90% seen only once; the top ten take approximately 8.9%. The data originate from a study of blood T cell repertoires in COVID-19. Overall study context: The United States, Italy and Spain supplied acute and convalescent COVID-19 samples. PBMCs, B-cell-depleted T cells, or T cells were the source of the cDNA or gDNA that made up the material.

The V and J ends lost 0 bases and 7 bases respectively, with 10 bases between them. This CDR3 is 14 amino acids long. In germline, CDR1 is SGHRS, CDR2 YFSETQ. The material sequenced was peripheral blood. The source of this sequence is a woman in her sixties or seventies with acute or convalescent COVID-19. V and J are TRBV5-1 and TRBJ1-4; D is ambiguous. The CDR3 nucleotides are TGCGCCAGCAGCTTGGAGCGGGGAGGTGAAAAACTGTTTTTT. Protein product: CASSLERGGEKLFF.